This T cell receptor beta chain was obtained from a study of T cells in narcolepsy. This clone occurred a few times. V shed 4 bases, J shed 8 bases, and the junction held 5 bases outside the gene matches. This CDR3 has 15 amino acids. The V gene's germline CDR1 is SGHVS and CDR2 FQNEAQ. The table came from immunoSEQ multiplex PCR; TCRdb's copy has only in-frame clones and leaves some out. The table lists tens of thousands of clones, 87% of them singletons. The gene calls are TRBV7-8 and TRBJ2-1, with TRBD2 matching 13 bases. The sequence was collected from a human donor with narcolepsy. Sequencing used CD45RA- memory CD4+ T cells from PBMCs. CDR3 DNA sequence: TGTGCCAGCAGCTCACTAGCGGGGGGGCCCTATGAGCAGTTCTTC. It codes for CASSSLAGGPYEQFF.